These 7 T cell receptor beta chains share one sample of origin, sequenced in a study of CD8+CD57+ T cells in acquired aplastic anemia. According to the study, genomic DNA was the template for TCR beta VDJ and CDR3 profiling. TCRdb itself ran the reads through MiXCR, one entry per CDR3 protein. The sample includes under 350,000 distinct CDR3 sequences, approximately 55% of them seen just once. The sequencing sample was made of sorted CD4+, CD8+, or CD8+CD57+ T cells (not recorded which) from PBMCs. The receptor set was obtained from a human donor with severe aplastic anemia or a healthy control (not recorded which).

V and J are TRBV3-1 and TRBJ2-7; 10 bases are a match to TRBD2. In germline, CDR1 is LGHDT, CDR2 YNNKEL (reference sequence). This CDR3 spans 15 amino acids. V shed 4 bases and J 3 bases; nucleotides not matched to a gene: 6. The CDR3 nucleotides are TGTGCCAGCAGCCTGAAGCTAGCGGGGGTCTACGAGCAGTACTTC. The encoded protein is CASSLKLAGVYEQYF.

This clonotype has a count of ten or more. The chain couples TRBV16 to TRBJ2-6; 7 bases agree with TRBD1. The CDR3 covers 16 residues. The V and J ends lost 7 bases and 0 bases, in that order; junction bases with no gene match: 6. Per the germline V gene, CDR1 is KGHSY and CDR2 is FQNENV. CDR3 amino acids: CASTPTGSSGANVLTF. The CDR3 nucleotides read TGTGCCAGCACCCCGACAGGGAGCTCTGGGGCCAACGTCCTGACTTTC.

This chain joins TRBV5-1 and TRBJ2-7, with 7 bases lining up with TRBD1. The germline gives CDR1 SGHRS, CDR2 YFSETQ. The CDR3 runs to 14 residues. V trimming: 2 bases; J trimming: 6 bases; junction bases outside the gene matches: 8. The CDR3: CASSFGTAFLEQYF. CDR3 DNA sequence: TGCGCCAGCAGCTTCGGGACAGCCTTCCTCGAGCAGTACTTC.

The chain recombines TRBV7-3 with TRBJ2-3, with D perhaps TRBD1 or TRBD2 (6 bases each). The V end lost 3 bases, the J end lost 10 bases, and 14 bases lay between the germline ends. This CDR3 region has 13 residues. Germline V CDR1 and CDR2: SGHTA, FQGTGA. The CDR3 nucleotides read TGTGCCAGCAGCTTGGGGACGAGGGGGGCGCAGTATTTT. Amino acid sequence: CASSLGTRGAQYF.

V is TRBV2 and J is TRBJ2-3; 9 positions match TRBD2. The germline V gene encodes CDR1 SNHLY and CDR2 FYNNEI. CDR3 length: 18 residues. Trimming at V came to 8 bases and at J to 4 bases, leaving 19 bases not matched to a gene. The DNA for the CDR3 is TGTGCCAGCGTTGACGGGGGGAGGATGGCTAGCGGGGCAGATACGCAGTATTTT. Its protein product is CASVDGGRMASGADTQYF. Together with reference TRBV2 and TRBJ2-3, the CDR3 gives the full variable domain: EPEVTQTPSHQVTQMGQEVILRCVPISNHLYFYWYRQILGQKVEFLVSFYNNEISEKSEIFDDQFSVERPDGSNFTLKIRSTKLEDSAMYFCASVDGGRMASGADTQYFGPGTRLTVL.

The chain couples TRBV19 to TRBJ1-5, with a weak D call TRBD1 (5 bases). CDR1 is LNHDA, CDR2 SQIVND, per germline (reference sequence). The CDR3 has 16 residues. V gave up 10 bases and J gave up 1 base, with 20 bases separating them. The CDR3 is CATRIGGGVSNQPQHF. The DNA of the CDR3 is TGTGCCACCCGTATAGGTGGGGGTGTCAGCAATCAGCCCCAGCATTTT.

This clonotype was picked up one time. The chain combines TRBV2 with TRBJ2-4; 11 bases match TRBD2. Trimming cost V 4 bases and J 9 bases; bases outside gene matches: 17. Germline lookup yields CDR1 SNHLY and CDR2 FYNNEI. CDR3 length: 18 amino acids. The CDR3 DNA sequence: TGTGCCAGCAGTGGCCTCCTTAGCGGGGGGGGAGGTGTCTTCATTCAGTACTTC. Its protein is CASSGLLSGGGGVFIQYF.